This T cell receptor beta chain was profiled in a study of cytomegalovirus exposure and HLA in healthy donors. General study findings and limits: For TCR beta chains, V- and J-gene trimming was later linked to a missense DCLRE1C variant. A later analysis reported that several of the most significant clusters appeared to be linked to common viral pathogens, among them Epstein-Barr virus.

As for this clone: Its cognate antigen is unknown.

The PCR used 60 Vbeta and 13 Jbeta primers. Profiling relied on immunoSEQ multiplex PCR, and the TCRdb table lists in-frame clones only, not all of them. The data show some 190,000 clones, with about 82% seen just once and about 2.4% held by the top ten. The V segment lost 5 bases and the J segment 6 bases; nucleotides outside the gene matches: 6. The CDR3 sequence is 14 residues long. Germline loops: CDR1 GTSNPN, CDR2 SVGIG (reference sequence). The TCR originated in a male donor in good health and CMV-seronegative. This sequence joins TRBV30 and TRBJ1-4; 10 positions agree with TRBD1. The sequencing sample was made of PBMCs. CDR3 DNA sequence: TGTGCCTGGGGGTTGGGACAGGGGTATGAAAAACTGTTTTTT. Its protein product is CAWGLGQGYEKLFF.